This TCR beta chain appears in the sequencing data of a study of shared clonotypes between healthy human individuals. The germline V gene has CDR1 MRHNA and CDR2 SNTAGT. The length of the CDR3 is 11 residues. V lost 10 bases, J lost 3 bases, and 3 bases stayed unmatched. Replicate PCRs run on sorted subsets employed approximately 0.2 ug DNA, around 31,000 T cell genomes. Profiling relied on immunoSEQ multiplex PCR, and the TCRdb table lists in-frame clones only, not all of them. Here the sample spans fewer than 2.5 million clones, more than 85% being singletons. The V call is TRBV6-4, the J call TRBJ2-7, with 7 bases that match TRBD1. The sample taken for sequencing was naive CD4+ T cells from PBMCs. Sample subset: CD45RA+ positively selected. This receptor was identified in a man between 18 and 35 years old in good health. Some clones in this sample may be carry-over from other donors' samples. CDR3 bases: TGTGCCACTAGACAGGGCTACGAGCAGTACTTC. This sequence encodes CATRQGYEQYF.